A selection of T cell receptor beta chains follows, all from one sample in a study of T cells in Graves' hyperthyroidism and ophthalmopathy. Via MiXCR, TCRdb re-called the multiplex PCR reads, giving one row per CDR3 protein. The sample includes almost 600,000 distinct CDR3 sequences, roughly 13% of them seen just once. Sequencing used blood. These receptors came from a woman aged 30 to 39 with Graves' hyperthyroidism that later progressed to Graves' ophthalmopathy. Both conserved end residues are part of each CDR3.

>TRBJ2-3|TRBV19
CASNMQADTDTQYF
>TRBJ2-2|TRBV7-8
CASSLMQDTGELFF
>TRBJ1-5|TRBV7-4
CASIDRDSSSQPQHF
>TRBJ2-3|TRBV25-1
CASSFKGRESTDTQYF
>TRBJ2-2|TRBV5-1
CASSLEAGVPGELFF
>TRBJ2-2|TRBV2
CASSEPPGTLFF
>TRBJ1-5|TRBV13
CASSLGVSPGGQPQHF
>TRBJ2-4|TRBV20-1
CSAKERTKNIQYF
>TRBJ2-5|TRBV30
CAWSIETQYF
>TRBJ1-5|TRBV28
CASLGAGQPQHF
>TRBJ1-1|TRBV9
CASSAAGGNEAFF